Below, one TCR beta chain is given with its context. Its antigen is unidentified. In the same sample, other DNA sequences code for this CDR3. The data stem from a study of cytomegalovirus exposure and HLA in healthy donors. Overall study findings and caveats: In an earlier analysis, most TCR beta V segments were productive about 90% or about 30% of the time.

The PCR had 60 Vbeta and 13 Jbeta primers. In the study's own analysis: In a later analysis, some 80 million unique TCR beta chains included roughly 11 million shared by two or more donors. TCRdb's copy holds only in-frame clones and misses some; the assay was immunoSEQ multiplex PCR. That table supplies the V and J calls and clone size; D and trimming were determined from the DNA. The table has around 99,000 clones, under 80% seen once. The TCR was taken from a woman between 40 and 50 years old in good health and CMV-seropositive. The sample comprised PBMCs.

The CDR3 coding sequence is TGCGCCAGCAGCTTCACTGTACAAGAGACCCAGTACTTC. It translates to CASSFTVQETQYF. This chain uses TRBV5-1 with TRBJ2-5, with D uncertain. Germline V gives CDR1 SGHRS, CDR2 YFSETQ. This CDR3 contains 13 residues. Trimming removed 2 bases at V and 2 bases at J, with 7 bases between.